Listed here are 14 T cell receptor beta chains from one sample, sequenced in a study of T cell responses to AZD1222 COVID-19 vaccine. Clones were read by immunoSEQ multiplex PCR, and TCRdb kept only the in-frame ones, dropping some. The sample shows around 69,000 clones, about four fifths of them seen only once. Specimen: peripheral blood, collected on day 0 of AZD1222 vaccination. The source is an adult in good health.

This clone was detected only a few times. This chain joins TRBV27 and TRBJ2-7; no clear D. CDR1 and CDR2 from the germline V gene are MNHEY and SMNVEV (reference sequence). The CDR3 spans 14 residues. Trimming removed 4 bases from V and 3 bases from J, with 13 bases in between. The CDR3 DNA is TGTGCCAGCAGTTCTGCGACAAGACTCTACGAGCAGTACTTC. This codes for CASSSATRLYEQYF.

The CDR3 loop reads CASSLPGQINTIYF. The CDR3 nucleotides are TGTGCCAGCAGCCTCCCCGGGCAGATAAACACCATATATTTT. The chain links TRBV9 to TRBJ1-3; D is unresolved. This CDR3 has 14 amino acids. Trimming left V 4 bases short and J 6 bases short, with 14 bases between. In germline, CDR1 is SGDLS, CDR2 YYNGEE.

This chain's CDR3 is CAIRRTSGGYNEQFF. In nucleotides, the CDR3 is TGTGCCATCAGGCGGACTAGCGGGGGTTACAATGAGCAGTTCTTC. The V and J genes are TRBV10-3 and TRBJ2-1; 13 bases match TRBD2. Germline-derived CDR1 and CDR2 are ENHRY and SYGVKD. V shed 6 bases and J 4 bases; nucleotides not matched to a gene: 3. This CDR3 is built from 15 residues.

This rearrangement joins TRBV2 to TRBJ2-2; possibly TRBD1 for D (6 bases). The CDR3 is 15 residues long. CDR1 is SNHLY, CDR2 FYNNEI, per germline. Trimming removed 10 bases at V and 0 bases at J, with 15 bases between. This chain's CDR3 is CATSSGQPNTGELFF. The DNA for the CDR3 is TGTGCCACCTCATCGGGACAACCGAACACCGGGGAGCTGTTTTTT.

The chain joins TRBV11-1 to TRBJ1-1, with D hard to call. Germline values: CDR1 SGHAT, CDR2 FQDESV (reference sequence). V was pared by 2 bases and J by 5 bases, with 15 bases between. The CDR3 has 15 residues. Here the CDR3 DNA reads TGTGCCAGCAGCTTATTCGGCCACATAAGAACTGAAGCTTTCTTT. This encodes CASSLFGHIRTEAFF.

This clone was seen a single time. The CDR3 coding sequence is TGTGCCAGCATCCGGGGCCCCAGCTATGGCTACACCTTC. Residues: CASIRGPSYGYTF. This chain connects TRBV6-5 to TRBJ1-2; TRBD1 might be the D (5 bases). V lost 7 bases to trimming and J lost 4 bases, with 13 bases between them. The CDR3 runs to 13 residues. Germline CDR1 MNHEY, CDR2 SVGAGI.

The V call is TRBV6-1, the J call TRBJ2-1, with TRBD2 matching over 8 bases. This CDR3 has 16 amino acids. With 1 base clipped from V and 5 bases from J, the junction kept 7 bases outside the gene matches. CDR1 and CDR2 from the germline V gene are MNHNS and SASEGT. The CDR3 spells CASSEDLRGANNEQFF. As DNA, the CDR3 is TGTGCCAGCAGTGAAGATTTGCGGGGGGCTAACAATGAGCAGTTCTTC.

This clone was found a few times. The J gene is TRBJ1-2, the V gene TRBV4-2, with TRBD1 identical over 10 bases. The J segment lost 0 bases and the V segment lost 4 bases, leaving 14 bases of the junction unmatched. This CDR3 region has 19 residues. CDR1 LGHNA and CDR2 YNFKEQ come from the germline V gene. This chain's CDR3 is CASSLTQGDRGISNYGYTF. The CDR3, as DNA: TGTGCCAGCAGCCTTACGCAGGGGGACAGGGGAATTTCTAACTATGGCTACACCTTC.

The J gene is TRBJ2-5, the V gene TRBV7-6, with D hard to call. This CDR3 has 13 residues. Germline CDR1 is SGHVS and CDR2 is FNYEAQ. V was cut by 5 bases and J by 5 bases, with 12 bases left in between. CDR3 residues: CASSPRVSETQYF. The CDR3 region has the DNA TGTGCCAGCAGCCCCCGGGTTTCGGAGACCCAGTACTTC.

The chain combines TRBV29-1 with TRBJ1-1, with unresolved D. Germline V gene sequence: CDR1 SQVTM, CDR2 ANQGSEA. V dropped 4 bases and J dropped 5 bases, with 11 bases sitting between them. The CDR3 has 12 amino acids. CDR3 DNA sequence: TGCAGCGTTGGAGGATTTGCAACTGAAGCTTTCTTT. Amino acid sequence: CSVGGFATEAFF. The whole variable domain, remainder taken from reference TRBV29-1 and TRBJ1-1, is SAVISQKPSRDICQRGTSLTIQCQVDSQVTMMFWYRQQPGQSLTLIATANQGSEATYESGFVIDKFPISRPNLTFSTLTVSNMSPEDSSIYLCSVGGFATEAFFGQGTRLTVV.

In DNA form, the CDR3 reads TGTGCCAGCAGTTTTGCAGGGGATGAGACCCAGTACTTC. It translates to CASSFAGDETQYF. The chain links TRBV27 to TRBJ2-5; D is possibly TRBD1 (6 bases). Germline values: CDR1 MNHEY, CDR2 SMNVEV (reference sequence). Between the trimmed V and J ends, which lost 3 bases and 5 bases, there was a span of 10 bases. The CDR3 has 13 amino acids.

The J gene is TRBJ1-5, the V gene TRBV5-6; D gene unclear. This CDR3 has 15 amino acids. Trimming shortened V by 1 base and J by 0 bases, and 8 bases separated the two germline ends. Germline values: CDR1 SGHDT, CDR2 YYEEEE. In DNA, the CDR3 is TGTGCCAGCAGCTTGTTATCCTATAGCAATCAGCCCCAGCATTTT. This codes for CASSLLSYSNQPQHF.

In DNA, the CDR3 is TGTGCCAGCAGCCTACGATCTCGGGAGGGCACAGATACGCAGTATTTT. This gives the protein CASSLRSREGTDTQYF. The chain combines TRBV4-2 with TRBJ2-3; 7 nucleotides align to TRBD2. J gave up 1 base and V 4 bases, and 8 bases lay outside the gene matches. Germline V CDR1 and CDR2: LGHNA, YNFKEQ. CDR3 size: 16 residues.

The genes are TRBV23-1 and TRBJ1-2; 7 bases align to TRBD1. TRBV23-1 is an ORF, and what it does is uncertain. The V gene end was trimmed by 4 bases and the J gene end by 4 bases; junction bases not matched to a gene: 12. CDR3 size: 16 residues. The CDR3 DNA is TGCGCCAGCAGTCCCCATCCCCCGACAGGGACCTATGGCTACACCTTC. Translating it yields CASSPHPPTGTYGYTF.